This TCR beta chain was sequenced during a study of shared clonotypes between healthy human individuals. Details on this clone: Its antigen is undetermined. Additional DNA sequences in this sample encode the identical CDR3.

When replicate PCRs were run on sorted subsets, they used approximately 0.2 ug DNA, approximately 33,000 T cell genomes. The table came from immunoSEQ multiplex PCR; TCRdb's copy has only in-frame clones and leaves some out. The sample has millions of clones, approximately 95% seen once. Regarding the study as a whole: Rarefaction analysis demonstrated incomplete sorted-subset sequencing notwithstanding large depth.

The TCR comes from a young man in good health. Some clones in this sample may be carry-over from other donors' samples. Sequencing was performed on naive CD4+ T cells from PBMCs. As to subset: CD45RA+ positively selected.

The CDR3 DNA reads TGCGCCAGCGGACTAGCGGGAGTTGAGACCCAGTACTTC. Protein sequence: CASGLAGVETQYF. The chain links TRBV4-1 to TRBJ2-5, with 13 bases matching TRBD2. This CDR3 has 13 amino acids. Germline V gene sequence: CDR1 MGHRA, CDR2 YSYEKL. V dropped 8 bases and J dropped 5; count of bases not matched to a gene: 2.